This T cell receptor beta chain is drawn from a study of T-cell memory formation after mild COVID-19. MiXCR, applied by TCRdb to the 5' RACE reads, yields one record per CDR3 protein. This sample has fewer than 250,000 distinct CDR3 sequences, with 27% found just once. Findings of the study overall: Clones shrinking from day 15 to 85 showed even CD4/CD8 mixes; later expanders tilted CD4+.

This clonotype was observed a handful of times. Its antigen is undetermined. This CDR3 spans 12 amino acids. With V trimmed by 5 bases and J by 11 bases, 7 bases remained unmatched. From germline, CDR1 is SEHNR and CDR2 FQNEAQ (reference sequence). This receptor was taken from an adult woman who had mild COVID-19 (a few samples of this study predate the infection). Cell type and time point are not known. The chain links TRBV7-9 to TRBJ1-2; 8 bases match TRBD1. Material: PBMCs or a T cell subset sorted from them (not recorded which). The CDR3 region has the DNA TGTGCCAGCAGCCCCGACAGGGGACCTTACACCTTC. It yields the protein CASSPDRGPYTF.